One and the same sample provided the 15 T cell receptor beta chains below, sequenced in a study of shared clonotypes between healthy human individuals. Generated by immunoSEQ multiplex PCR, the TCRdb table keeps only in-frame clones and is missing some. The sample has about 2.4 million clones, 90% to 95% seen once. Sequencing input: naive CD4+ T cells from PBMCs. Stated subset: CD45RA+ positively selected. These receptors all stem from a man between 18 and 29 years old in good health. Some clones in this sample may be carry-over from other donors' samples.

The CDR3 protein is CASSPESGGEQYF. The CDR3 DNA follows: TGTGCCAGCAGCCCAGAGTCTGGGGGCGAGCAGTACTTC. The J gene is TRBJ2-7, the V gene TRBV7-2; D assignment may be TRBD1 or TRBD2 (5 bases each). The ends were cut back, 5 bases at V and 6 bases at J, with 14 bases in the middle. Germline assignment: CDR1 SGHTA and CDR2 FQGNSA. This CDR3 comprises 13 residues.

This chain joins TRBV7-9 and TRBJ2-5; either TRBD1 or TRBD2 may fit D (5 bases each). This CDR3 spans 16 amino acids. CDR1 is SEHNR and CDR2 is FQNEAQ in the germline V gene (reference sequence). Deletions cut 4 bases from V and 2 bases from J, with 17 bases between. CDR3: CASSSTRDGLQETQYF. For the CDR3, the DNA is TGTGCCAGCAGCTCAACCCGGGACGGCTTACAAGAGACCCAGTACTTC.

This chain links TRBV6-5 with TRBJ1-5; weak D call: TRBD1 (6 bases). There are 14 residues in the CDR3. Per the germline V gene, CDR1 is MNHEY and CDR2 is SVGAGI. Trimming removed 9 bases from V and 4 bases from J, with 16 bases in between. This CDR3 reads CASTPGQGNQPQHF. The CDR3 nucleotides are TGTGCCAGTACACCGGGACAAGGTAATCAGCCCCAGCATTTT.

J is TRBJ1-2 and V is TRBV21-1. TRBV21-1 is deemed a pseudogene. This CDR3 is built from 20 residues. CDR3 nucleotides: TGTGCCAGCAGCAAAGAGGCGTCGGCCTCTTTTCCCCCTCTCAGCTATGGCTACACCTTC. This sequence encodes CASSKEASASFPPLSYGYTF.

The chain recombines TRBV7-2 with TRBJ1-1; unclear D gene. V lost 5 bases and J 5 bases, leaving 15 bases between the germline ends. Germline assignment: CDR1 SGHTA and CDR2 FQGNSA. There are 14 residues in the CDR3. The CDR3 protein is CASSARRGGTEAFF. CDR3 DNA sequence: TGTGCCAGCAGCGCCCGACGGGGAGGGACTGAAGCTTTCTTT.

The CDR3: CASSLAPQGAGELFF. The CDR3 DNA is TGCGCCAGCAGCTTGGCGCCACAGGGAGCCGGGGAGCTGTTTTTT. The chain uses TRBV5-1 and TRBJ2-2, with D possibly matching TRBD1 (6 bases). V gave up 0 bases and J gave up 6 bases, with 12 bases separating them. This CDR3 is built from 15 residues. Germline CDR1 is SGHRS and CDR2 is YFSETQ.

The chain is built from TRBV29-1 and TRBJ2-7; 9 bases are shared with TRBD1. V was clipped by 7 bases and J by 3 bases; unmatched bases: 10. Germline lookup yields CDR1 SQVTM and CDR2 ANQGSEA. The CDR3 consists of 14 residues. This CDR3 is CSAGQGTPYYEQYF. The CDR3 DNA reads TGCAGCGCTGGACAGGGGACCCCTTACTACGAGCAGTACTTC.

The chain couples TRBV2 to TRBJ1-1; the D gene is possibly TRBD1 (5 bases). The CDR3 is 11 residues long. V gave up 8 bases and J gave up 4 bases, with 8 bases separating them. Germline CDR1 reads SNHLY; CDR2 reads FYNNEI. CDR3 loop: CASGTFTEAFF. The CDR3 nucleotides read TGTGCCAGCGGGACTTTCACTGAAGCTTTCTTT.

This clone occurred a few times. V gene TRBV6-6 combines with J gene TRBJ1-2; TRBD1 is a possible D gene (5 bases). The CDR3 contains 13 residues. From germline, CDR1 is MNHNY and CDR2 SVGAGI (reference sequence). V was cut by 6 bases and J by 0 bases, with 8 bases left in between. The CDR3 coding sequence is TGTGCCAGCAGCCTCAGGGCTAACTATGGCTACACCTTC. It is translated as CASSLRANYGYTF.

This chain uses TRBV5-1 with TRBJ1-2; D call uncertain. Trimming took off 4 bases at V and 3 bases at J, with 13 bases between the two ends. Germline values: CDR1 SGHRS, CDR2 YFSETQ. There are 14 residues in the CDR3. CDR3 bases: TGCGCCAGCAGCACCGAACCGACGCACTATGGCTACACCTTC. Protein sequence: CASSTEPTHYGYTF.

About this clone: The same CDR3 also results from other DNA sequences found in this sample. The genes are TRBV5-1 and TRBJ1-4; 7 bases align to TRBD1. The CDR3 covers 16 residues. Trimming at V came to 3 bases and at J to 0 bases, leaving 5 bases not matched to a gene. Germline CDR1 reads SGHRS; CDR2 reads YFSETQ. DNA of the CDR3: TGCGCCAGCAGCTCTACAGGGGCAGCAACTAATGAAAAACTGTTTTTT. It is translated as CASSSTGAATNEKLFF.

In regard to this clone: Other DNA variants within this sample encode the same CDR3. The chain combines TRBV2 with TRBJ2-7; possible D gene TRBD1, 6 bases. The CDR3 is 14 amino acids. CDR1 is SNHLY, CDR2 FYNNEI, per germline. Trimming stripped 3 bases from V and 4 bases from J, with 13 bases between. The CDR3 loop is CASSDQGLGYEQYF. The DNA for the CDR3 is TGTGCCAGCAGTGATCAGGGGCTAGGATACGAGCAGTACTTC.

This clone was seen just once. Additional DNA sequences in this sample encode the identical CDR3. The chain links TRBV9 to TRBJ1-1; 8 positions agree with TRBD1. The CDR3 totals 15 residues. The J segment lost 5 bases and the V segment lost 0 bases, leaving 6 bases of the junction unmatched. Germline V CDR1 and CDR2: SGDLS, YYNGEE. CDR3 loop: CASSVEGRGRTEAFF. Here the CDR3 DNA reads TGTGCCAGCAGCGTAGAGGGCAGGGGGCGGACTGAAGCTTTCTTT.

A remark on this clone: The sample has other DNA sequences that encode this CDR3 too. The chain couples TRBV5-1 to TRBJ2-5; D is possibly TRBD2 (5 bases). The CDR3 extends over 13 amino acids. Germline CDR1 SGHRS, CDR2 YFSETQ. V was trimmed by 5 bases and J by 3 bases, leaving 11 bases between them. CDR3 loop: CASSPDGKETQYF. CDR3 coding DNA: TGCGCCAGCAGTCCGGACGGGAAAGAGACCCAGTACTTC.

This chain uses TRBV5-1 with TRBJ2-7; D may be TRBD2 (6 bases). There are 14 residues in the CDR3. The V and J ends lost 0 bases and 6 bases respectively, with 13 bases between them. Germline V gives CDR1 SGHRS, CDR2 YFSETQ. CDR3 residues: CASSLGAGISEQYF. The CDR3 region has the DNA TGCGCCAGCAGCTTGGGTGCGGGAATTAGCGAGCAGTACTTC.